The 22 T cell receptor beta chains below were found in one sample sequenced in a study of OX40 agonist ivuxolimab in advanced cancers. Repertoires were generated with immunoSEQ multiplex PCR, while TCRdb's copy carries only in-frame clones and drops some. This repertoire shows approximately 84,000 clones, approximately 80% found once; its top ten account for under 3.5%. This specimen consisted of CD4+ or CD8+ T cells sorted from blood, obtained in a trial of the OX40 agonist ivuxolimab. Receptors were obtained from an adult with an advanced solid tumor such as melanoma, head and neck, liver or kidney cancer.

This rearrangement joins TRBV5-8 to TRBJ1-5; D perhaps matches TRBD1 (5 bases). The CDR3 loop spans 14 amino acids. The V end lost 4 bases, the J end lost 8 bases, and 16 bases lay between the germline ends. The germline V gene has CDR1 SGHTS and CDR2 YDEGEE. Here the CDR3 reads CASSPGVRGEPQHF. The CDR3 nucleotides read TGTGCCAGCAGCCCCGGGGTTCGGGGGGAGCCCCAGCATTTT. Full variable domain (remainder filled in from reference TRBV5-8 and TRBJ1-5): EAGVTQSPTHLIKTRGQQATLRCSPISGHTSVYWYQQALGLGLQFLLWYDEGEERNRGNFPPRFSGRQFPNYSSELNVNALELEDSALYLCASSPGVRGEPQHFGDGTRLSIL.

The gene calls are TRBV28 and TRBJ2-3, with D unclear. The CDR3 is made up of 15 amino acids. CDR1 and CDR2 (germline): MDHEN, SYDVKM. Trimming took 6 bases from V and 0 from J, leaving 13 bases between them. The CDR3 is CASRVLTPSTDTQYF. In DNA form, the CDR3 reads TGTGCCAGCAGGGTTCTAACGCCTAGCACAGATACGCAGTATTTT.

This clone was recorded a few times. Other DNA sequences in this sample translate to the same CDR3. This chain joins TRBV11-2 and TRBJ2-5, with D hard to call. The CDR3 contains 13 residues. The germline V gene has CDR1 SGHAT and CDR2 FQNNGV. With 1 base removed from V and 2 bases from J, the gap between germline ends came to 5 bases. The CDR3 reads CASSLGGQETQYF. CDR3 sequence (DNA): TGTGCCAGCAGCTTAGGGGGACAAGAGACCCAGTACTTC.

This chain connects TRBV9 to TRBJ1-1, with D perhaps matching TRBD1 (5 bases). The CDR3 sequence is 14 residues long. The germline V gene has CDR1 SGDLS and CDR2 YYNGEE. Trimming took 4 bases from V and 1 from J, leaving 11 bases between them. In DNA, the CDR3 is TGTGCCAGCAGCTCCGGGACGGCGAACACTGAAGCTTTCTTT. This sequence encodes CASSSGTANTEAFF.

The chain recombines TRBV5-1 with TRBJ2-5; D not resolved. Germline loops: CDR1 SGHRS, CDR2 YFSETQ. CDR3 length: 13 amino acids. The V and J ends lost 0 bases and 4 bases respectively, with 7 bases between them. The CDR3 DNA reads as TGCGCCAGCAGCTTGGGGGTCGGAGAGACCCAGTACTTC. Translation gives CASSLGVGETQYF.

The J gene is TRBJ1-2, the V gene TRBV5-1; D not certain. Per the germline V gene, CDR1 is SGHRS and CDR2 is YFSETQ. The CDR3 covers 12 residues. V was cut by 5 bases and J by 0 bases, with 5 bases left in between. For the CDR3, the DNA is TGCGCCAGCAGGGAGGCTAACTATGGCTACACCTTC. It yields the protein CASREANYGYTF.

The chain carries TRBV27 and TRBJ1-1, with D possibly being TRBD1 (6 bases). Germline V gene sequence: CDR1 MNHEY, CDR2 SMNVEV (reference sequence). This CDR3 comprises 13 residues. V was trimmed by 5 bases and J by 6 bases, leaving 13 bases between them. CDR3 amino acids: CASSPGQSAEAFF. In DNA, the CDR3 is TGTGCCAGCAGTCCTGGACAGAGCGCTGAAGCTTTCTTT.

V and J are TRBV29-1 and TRBJ1-2; 9 bases map to TRBD1. Germline CDR1 SQVTM, CDR2 ANQGSEA. The CDR3 is 15 residues long. The trim removed 0 bases at V and 7 bases at J, leaving 9 bases unmatched. This CDR3 reads CSVEDVTGGVGGYTF. CDR3 DNA: TGCAGCGTTGAAGACGTTACAGGGGGCGTTGGTGGCTACACCTTC. The entire variable domain, with the rest obtained from reference TRBV29-1 and TRBJ1-2, is as follows: SAVISQKPSRDICQRGTSLTIQCQVDSQVTMMFWYRQQPGQSLTLIATANQGSEATYESGFVIDKFPISRPNLTFSTLTVSNMSPEDSSIYLCSVEDVTGGVGGYTFGSGTRLTVV.

The chain couples TRBV6-1 to TRBJ2-5; TRBD1 matches at 9 bases. Germline assignment: CDR1 MNHNS and CDR2 SASEGT. V shed 10 bases and J 5 bases; nucleotides not matched to a gene: 11. The CDR3 consists of 14 residues. The CDR3 DNA sequence: TGTGCCACCCGGGGACAGGGAGGTTCGGAGACCCAGTACTTC. As protein: CATRGQGGSETQYF.

The CDR3 DNA sequence: TGTGCCAGTAGTCCTCGGACTAGCGGGGGCTCTAATGAGCAGTTCTTC. As protein: CASSPRTSGGSNEQFF. The chain couples TRBV19 to TRBJ2-1; TRBD2 aligns across 13 bases. The CDR3 has 16 amino acids. The V segment lost 5 bases and the J segment 7 bases; nucleotides outside the gene matches: 8. Germline V gene sequence: CDR1 LNHDA, CDR2 SQIVND (reference sequence).

The rearrangement links TRBV4-2 to TRBJ2-5; 8 nucleotides line up with TRBD2. This CDR3 is built from 14 residues. Per germline, CDR1 LGHNA and CDR2 YNFKEQ. J lost 1 base, V lost 5 bases, and 3 bases had no gene match. CDR3 region: CASSSRGGQETQYF. In DNA form, the CDR3 reads TGTGCCAGCAGCTCCCGGGGGGGCCAAGAGACCCAGTACTTC.

This chain connects TRBV6-4 to TRBJ2-1; D may match TRBD1 or TRBD2 (5 bases each). This CDR3 is built from 12 residues. V lost 6 bases and J 4 bases, leaving 7 bases between the germline ends. Germline V CDR1 and CDR2: MRHNA, SNTAGT. This CDR3 reads CASRGDYNEQFF. As DNA, the CDR3 is TGTGCCAGCAGGGGGGATTACAATGAGCAGTTCTTC.

The V gene is TRBV4-2, the J gene TRBJ1-1; 8 bases align to TRBD1. CDR3 size: 17 residues. Germline-derived CDR1 and CDR2 are LGHNA and YNFKEQ. Germline trimming cut 4 bases from V and 1 base from J; bases unmatched to any gene: 11. CDR3 sequence: CASSPYTGTGKNTEAFF. DNA for the CDR3: TGTGCCAGCAGCCCCTACACCGGGACAGGCAAGAACACTGAAGCTTTCTTT.

The gene calls are TRBV15 and TRBJ2-2; D might be TRBD1 (6 bases). This CDR3 comprises 16 residues. Trimming removed 2 bases at V and 0 bases at J, with 10 bases between. Germline loops: CDR1 LNHNV, CDR2 YYDKDF (reference sequence). The CDR3 region has the DNA TGTGCCACCAGCAGAAAAACAGGGTCGAACACCGGGGAGCTGTTTTTT. Its translation: CATSRKTGSNTGELFF.

The chain combines TRBV5-1 with TRBJ2-7; D might be TRBD2 (5 bases). The CDR3 sequence is 13 residues long. From germline, CDR1 is SGHRS and CDR2 YFSETQ. V was pared by 2 bases and J by 3 bases, with 9 bases between. CDR3 in DNA: TGCGCCAGCAGCTTTACGGGGAGCTACGAGCAGTACTTC. Translated: CASSFTGSYEQYF.

This clone was seen just once. The chain carries TRBV29-1 and TRBJ1-1; no clear D gene. From germline, CDR1 is SQVTM and CDR2 ANQGSEA. This CDR3 is built from 12 residues. V gave up 7 bases and J gave up 4 bases, with 13 bases separating them. The CDR3: CSAPGPATEAFF. The CDR3, as DNA: TGCAGCGCCCCAGGTCCGGCCACTGAAGCTTTCTTT.

The chain links TRBV4-2 to TRBJ1-3; D is unclear. CDR1 and CDR2 (germline): LGHNA, YNFKEQ. V lost 4 bases and J lost 0, with 13 bases in between. This CDR3 is 16 amino acids long. The CDR3 sequence: CASSRGGPSSGNTIYF. CDR3 coding DNA: TGTGCCAGCAGCCGGGGAGGACCAAGCTCTGGAAACACCATATATTTT.

The chain links TRBV7-9 to TRBJ2-2; possibly TRBD1 or TRBD2 for D (6 bases each). Trimming cost V 2 bases and J 1 base, with 11 bases left between them. Germline V gives CDR1 SEHNR, CDR2 FQNEAQ (reference sequence). The CDR3 totals 16 residues. CDR3 DNA: TGTGCCAGCAGCTTAATCAGGGGACTGAACACCGGGGAGCTGTTTTTT. Encoded protein: CASSLIRGLNTGELFF. Using reference TRBV7-9 and TRBJ2-2 for the parts outside the CDR3, the full variable domain is DTGVSQNPRHKITKRGQNVTFRCDPISEHNRLYWYRQTLGQGPEFLTYFQNEAQLEKSRLLSDRFSAERPKGSFSTLEIQRTEQGDSAMYLCASSLIRGLNTGELFFGEGSRLTVL.

This chain uses TRBV28 with TRBJ1-5, with D perhaps TRBD1 (5 bases). V was clipped by 5 bases and J by 4 bases, with 12 bases between them. Germline CDR1 MDHEN, CDR2 SYDVKM. The CDR3 totals 14 residues. This chain's CDR3 is CASSPSGGNQPQHF. The CDR3 DNA reads TGTGCCAGCAGTCCCTCGGGGGGAAATCAGCCCCAGCATTTT.

This sequence joins TRBV7-8 and TRBJ2-1, with D unclear. Trimming cost V 6 bases and J 5 bases, with 11 bases left between them. CDR3 length: 13 residues. The germline gives CDR1 SGHVS, CDR2 FQNEAQ. The CDR3 nucleotides read TGTGCCAGCAGTTTGGGCAGACACAATGAGCAGTTCTTC. Its protein product is CASSLGRHNEQFF.

The CDR3 reads CASSLTGETEAFF. DNA of the CDR3: TGTGCCAGCAGCCTGACAGGGGAGACTGAAGCTTTCTTT. The chain recombines TRBV6-5 with TRBJ1-1; 8 bases map to TRBD1. The CDR3 contains 13 residues. With 6 bases clipped from V and 5 bases from J, the junction kept 5 bases outside the gene matches. In germline, CDR1 is MNHEY, CDR2 SVGAGI.

The chain recombines TRBV30 with TRBJ1-2; D gene unclear. The germline gives CDR1 GTSNPN, CDR2 SVGIG (reference sequence). This CDR3 contains 12 residues. V lost 1 base, J lost 5 bases, and 8 bases lay in between. CDR3 nucleotide sequence: TGTGCCTGGAGTGGGGTCAAATATGGCTACACCTTC. This gives the protein CAWSGVKYGYTF.